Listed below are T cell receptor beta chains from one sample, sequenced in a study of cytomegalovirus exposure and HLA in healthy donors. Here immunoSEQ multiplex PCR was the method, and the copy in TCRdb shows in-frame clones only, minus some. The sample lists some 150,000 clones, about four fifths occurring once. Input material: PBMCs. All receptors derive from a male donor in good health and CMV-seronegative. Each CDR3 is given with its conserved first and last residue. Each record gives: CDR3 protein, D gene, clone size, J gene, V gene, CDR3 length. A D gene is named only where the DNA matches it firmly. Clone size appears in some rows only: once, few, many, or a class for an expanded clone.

CASSSTGRKETQYF,-,-,TRBJ2-5,TRBV7-9,14
CASSLSGVYSYEQYF,-,-,TRBJ2-7,TRBV7-3,15
CASSEASGSQETQYF,-,-,TRBJ2-5,TRBV6-1,15
CASSFVGGAKNIQYF,TRBD2,-,TRBJ2-4,TRBV27,15
CASSRTRGWYTEAFF,TRBD1,-,TRBJ1-1,TRBV5-8,15
CATSRASGVNTDTQYF,TRBD2,-,TRBJ2-3,TRBV15,16
CASSEYSSYNEQFF,-,-,TRBJ2-1,TRBV25-1,14
CAWRRDSVNEKLFF,-,-,TRBJ1-4,TRBV30,14
CASSTTGTGGRGYTF,TRBD1,-,TRBJ1-2,TRBV25-1,15
CASSRGEGGYGYTF,-,-,TRBJ1-2,TRBV5-4,14
CASSSLPGTGYSGANVLTF,TRBD1,-,TRBJ2-6,TRBV7-3,19
CASSQDMSLGSSTDTQYF,-,once,TRBJ2-3,TRBV4-2,18
CSSSARTDGYTF,-,-,TRBJ1-2,TRBV7-9,12
CASSLGQNTGELFF,-,-,TRBJ2-2,TRBV4-1,14
CAWKPAEQPQHF,-,-,TRBJ1-5,TRBV30,12
CASSLRQGSLELAKNIQYF,TRBD1,-,TRBJ2-4,TRBV27,19
CASSFYRINNSPLHF,-,-,TRBJ1-6,TRBV5-1,15
CASSDAGPYEQYF,-,-,TRBJ2-7,TRBV10-1,13
CASSVRLSTEAFF,-,-,TRBJ1-1,TRBV9,13
CSAPYNEQFF,-,-,TRBJ2-1,TRBV20-1,10
CATSTLPGQGNQPQHF,TRBD1,-,TRBJ1-5,TRBV15,16
CASRGTRIKAQHF,-,-,TRBJ1-5,TRBV2,13
CASSFPREGAYEQYF,TRBD2,-,TRBJ2-7,TRBV7-2,15
CASSPRTGQVGPTYEQYF,-,-,TRBJ2-7,TRBV18,18
CASSQDWGGSGNTIYF,-,-,TRBJ1-3,TRBV4-2,16
CASSLGASGGETQYF,TRBD2,-,TRBJ2-5,TRBV11-1,15
CASRYGLGAYEQYF,TRBD2,-,TRBJ2-7,TRBV5-6,14
CASSLQGAYGYGYTF,TRBD1,-,TRBJ1-2,TRBV28,15
CASNQGLQTIQETQYF,-,-,TRBJ2-5,TRBV5-1,16
CASSLTQTRAAGELFF,-,-,TRBJ2-2,TRBV7-8,16
CASSYRTGGRNTEAFF,TRBD1,-,TRBJ1-1,TRBV6-5,16
CASSLRASGVYNEQFF,TRBD2,few,TRBJ2-1,TRBV11-3,16
CAWGPAILSSGNTIYF,-,-,TRBJ1-3,TRBV30,16
CASSLEPGKQGAKEQYF,TRBD1,-,TRBJ2-7,TRBV5-4,17
CASRSRGRQETQYF,-,-,TRBJ2-5,TRBV27,14
CASSSPSSDSSYEQYF,-,-,TRBJ2-7,TRBV6-5,16
CASSELAGGPDTQYF,TRBD2,-,TRBJ2-3,TRBV6-1,15
CASSYGTDYGYTF,TRBD1,-,TRBJ1-2,TRBV6-5,13
CASRETGTTEAFF,TRBD1,-,TRBJ1-1,TRBV10-1,13
CASSFWAREETQYF,-,-,TRBJ2-5,TRBV5-4,14
CASNRAGANNEQFF,TRBD2,once,TRBJ2-1,TRBV19,14
CASSAPSGASYNEQFF,TRBD2,-,TRBJ2-1,TRBV27,16
CASSPDGTGLAYTEAFF,-,-,TRBJ1-1,TRBV5-1,17
CASRPGTRGSNQPQHF,-,-,TRBJ1-5,TRBV28,16
CASRKLSGGGTSGANVLTF,TRBD2,once,TRBJ2-6,TRBV19,19
CAWSEPPGQGQYEQYF,TRBD1,-,TRBJ2-7,TRBV30,16
CASSTPGNTEAFF,-,-,TRBJ1-1,TRBV5-1,13